This T cell receptor beta chain stems from a study of blood T cell repertoires in COVID-19. Looking at the study overall: Both acute and convalescent COVID-19 samples were obtained from the United States, Italy and Spain. PBMCs, B-cell-depleted T cells, or T cells were the source of the cDNA or gDNA that made up the material.

The method was immunoSEQ multiplex PCR; TCRdb's version includes in-frame clones alone and lacks a portion of them. The profile shows fewer than 350,000 clones, roughly 90% of them singletons. There are 16 residues in the CDR3. The V segment lost 5 bases and the J segment 1 base; nucleotides outside the gene matches: 8. Germline V gene sequence: CDR1 LNHNV, CDR2 YYDKDF (reference sequence). V gene TRBV15 combines with J gene TRBJ2-3; 8 bases agree with TRBD1. The source material was peripheral blood. This receptor was obtained from a woman in her thirties with COVID-19, enrolled during active disease. The CDR3 DNA reads TGTGCCACCAGCCCCCAAAGGGGACAGGGCACAGATACGCAGTATTTT. The encoded protein is CATSPQRGQGTDTQYF.